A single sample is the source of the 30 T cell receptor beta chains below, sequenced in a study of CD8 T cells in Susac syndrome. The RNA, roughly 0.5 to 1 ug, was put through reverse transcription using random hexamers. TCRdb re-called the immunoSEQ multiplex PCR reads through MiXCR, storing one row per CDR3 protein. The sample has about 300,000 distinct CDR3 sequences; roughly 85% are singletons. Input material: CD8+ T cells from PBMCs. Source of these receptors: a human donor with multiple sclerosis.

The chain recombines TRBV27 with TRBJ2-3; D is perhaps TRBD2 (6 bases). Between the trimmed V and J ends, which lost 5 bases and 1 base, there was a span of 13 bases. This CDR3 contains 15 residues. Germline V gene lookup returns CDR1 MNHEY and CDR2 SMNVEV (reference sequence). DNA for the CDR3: TGTGCCAGCAGTCTAGGGACTGCGGGCACAGATACGCAGTATTTT. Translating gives CASSLGTAGTDTQYF.

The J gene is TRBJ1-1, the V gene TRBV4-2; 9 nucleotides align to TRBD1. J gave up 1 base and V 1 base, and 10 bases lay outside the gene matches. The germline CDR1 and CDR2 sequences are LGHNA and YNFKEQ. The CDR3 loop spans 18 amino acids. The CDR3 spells CASSQAGTGTRGNTEAFF. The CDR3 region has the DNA TGTGCCAGCAGCCAAGCCGGGACAGGGACCCGGGGGAACACTGAAGCTTTCTTT.

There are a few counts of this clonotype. The DNA of the CDR3 is TGTGCCAGCAGCTCGACAGGGGGGCCTGAGCAGTTCTTC. It specifies CASSSTGGPEQFF. V usage is TRBV7-9 and J usage is TRBJ2-1; 9 bases map to TRBD1. This CDR3 spans 13 amino acids. CDR1 and CDR2 from the germline V gene are SEHNR and FQNEAQ (reference sequence). With 4 bases clipped from V and 9 bases from J, the junction kept 4 bases outside the gene matches.

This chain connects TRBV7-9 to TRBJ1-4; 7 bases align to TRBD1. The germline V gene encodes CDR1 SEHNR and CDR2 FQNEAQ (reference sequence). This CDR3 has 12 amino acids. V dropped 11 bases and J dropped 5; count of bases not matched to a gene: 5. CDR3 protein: CAGGTENEKLFF. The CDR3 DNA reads TGTGCCGGGGGGACAGAAAATGAAAAACTGTTTTTT.

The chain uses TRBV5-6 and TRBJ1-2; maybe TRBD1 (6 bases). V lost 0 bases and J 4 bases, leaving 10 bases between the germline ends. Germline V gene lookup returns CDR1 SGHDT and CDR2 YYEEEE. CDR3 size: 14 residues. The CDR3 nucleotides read TGTGCCAGCAGCTTGGCCGGACAGCTCTATGGCTACACCTTC. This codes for CASSLAGQLYGYTF.

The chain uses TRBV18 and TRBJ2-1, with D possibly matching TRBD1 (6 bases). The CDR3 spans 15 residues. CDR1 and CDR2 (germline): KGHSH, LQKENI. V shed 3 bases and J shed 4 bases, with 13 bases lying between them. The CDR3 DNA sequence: TGTGCCAGCTCACCCAGGACAGAGGCTTACAATGAGCAGTTCTTC. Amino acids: CASSPRTEAYNEQFF.

CDR3 amino acids: CASRTLGQGSTGELFF. The CDR3 DNA is TGTGCCAGCAGGACCTTGGGACAGGGATCGACCGGGGAGCTGTTTTTT. This rearrangement joins TRBV13 to TRBJ2-2; TRBD1 agrees at 9 bases. With V trimmed by 6 bases and J by 5 bases, 10 bases remained unmatched. Germline V gene lookup returns CDR1 PRHDT and CDR2 FYEKMQ (reference sequence). The CDR3 sequence is 16 residues long.

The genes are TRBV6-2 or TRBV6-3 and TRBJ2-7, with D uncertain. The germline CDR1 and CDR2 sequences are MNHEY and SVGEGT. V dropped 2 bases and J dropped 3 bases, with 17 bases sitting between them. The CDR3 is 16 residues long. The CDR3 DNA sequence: TGTGCCAGCAGTTACCTCAATACCGGAATACGCTACGAGCAGTACTTC. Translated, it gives CASSYLNTGIRYEQYF.

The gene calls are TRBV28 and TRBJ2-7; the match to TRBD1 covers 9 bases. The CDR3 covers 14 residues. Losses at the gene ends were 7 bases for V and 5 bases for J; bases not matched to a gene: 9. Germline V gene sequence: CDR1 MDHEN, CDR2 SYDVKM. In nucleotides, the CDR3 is TGTGCCAGCACCCTAGACAGGGGGTTCAACGAGCAGTACTTC. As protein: CASTLDRGFNEQYF.

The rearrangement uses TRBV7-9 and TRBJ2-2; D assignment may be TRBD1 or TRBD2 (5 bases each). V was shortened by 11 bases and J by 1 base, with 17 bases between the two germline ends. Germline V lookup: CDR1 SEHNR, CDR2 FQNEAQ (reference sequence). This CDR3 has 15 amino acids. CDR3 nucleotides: TGTGCCCACCCGGGGCAGGGCTGGAACACCGGGGAGCTGTTTTTT. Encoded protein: CAHPGQGWNTGELFF.

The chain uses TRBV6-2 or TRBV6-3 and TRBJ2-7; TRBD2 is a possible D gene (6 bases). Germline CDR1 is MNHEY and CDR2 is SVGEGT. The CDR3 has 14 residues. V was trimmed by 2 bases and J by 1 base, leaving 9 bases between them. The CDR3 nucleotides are TGTGCCAGCAGTTACCTCGGGGGTTCCTACGAGCAGTACTTC. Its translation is CASSYLGGSYEQYF.

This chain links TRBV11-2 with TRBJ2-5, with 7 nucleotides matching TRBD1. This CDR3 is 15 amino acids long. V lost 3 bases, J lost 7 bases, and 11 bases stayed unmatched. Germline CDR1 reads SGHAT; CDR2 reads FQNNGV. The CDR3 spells CASSFVQGVVGTQYF. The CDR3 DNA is TGTGCCAGCAGCTTTGTCCAGGGGGTTGTTGGGACCCAGTACTTC.

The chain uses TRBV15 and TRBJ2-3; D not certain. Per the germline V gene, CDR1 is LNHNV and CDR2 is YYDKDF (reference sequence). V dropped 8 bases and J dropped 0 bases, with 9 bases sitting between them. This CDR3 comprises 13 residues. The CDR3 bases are TGTGCCACCGGGTCCTCTAGCACAGATACGCAGTATTTT. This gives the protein CATGSSSTDTQYF.

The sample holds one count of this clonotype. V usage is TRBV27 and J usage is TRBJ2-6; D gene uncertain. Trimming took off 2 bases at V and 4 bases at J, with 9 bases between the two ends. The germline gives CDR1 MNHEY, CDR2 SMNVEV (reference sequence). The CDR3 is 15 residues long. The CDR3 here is CASSLDLGGANVLTF. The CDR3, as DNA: TGTGCCAGCAGTTTAGACCTGGGGGGGGCCAACGTCCTGACTTTC. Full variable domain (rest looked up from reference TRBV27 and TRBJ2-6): EAQVTQNPRYLITVTGKKLTVTCSQNMNHEYMSWYRQDPGLGLRQIYYSMNVEVTDKGDVPEGYKVSRKEKRNFPLILESPSPNQTSLYFCASSLDLGGANVLTFGAGSRLTVL.

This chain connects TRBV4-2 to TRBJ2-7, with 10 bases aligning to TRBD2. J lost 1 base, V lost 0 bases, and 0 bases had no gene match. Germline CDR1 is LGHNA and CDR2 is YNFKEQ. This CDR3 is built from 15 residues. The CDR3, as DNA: TGTGCCAGCAGCCAAGAACTAGCGGGATCCTACGAGCAGTACTTC. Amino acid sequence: CASSQELAGSYEQYF.

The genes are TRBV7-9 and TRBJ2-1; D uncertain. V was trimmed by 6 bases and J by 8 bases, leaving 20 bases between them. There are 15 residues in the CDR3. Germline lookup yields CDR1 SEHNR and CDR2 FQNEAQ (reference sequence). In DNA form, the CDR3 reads TGTGCCAGCAGTCATACCCCGGATCCAAGGGATGAGCAGTTCTTC. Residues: CASSHTPDPRDEQFF.

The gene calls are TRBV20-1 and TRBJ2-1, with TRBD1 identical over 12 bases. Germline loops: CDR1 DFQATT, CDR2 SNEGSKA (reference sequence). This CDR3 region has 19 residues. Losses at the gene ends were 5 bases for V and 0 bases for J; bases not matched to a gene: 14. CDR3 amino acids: CSAVNRDRGPRSSYNEQFF. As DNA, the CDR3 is TGCAGTGCTGTGAACCGGGACAGGGGGCCCCGGAGCTCCTACAATGAGCAGTTCTTC.

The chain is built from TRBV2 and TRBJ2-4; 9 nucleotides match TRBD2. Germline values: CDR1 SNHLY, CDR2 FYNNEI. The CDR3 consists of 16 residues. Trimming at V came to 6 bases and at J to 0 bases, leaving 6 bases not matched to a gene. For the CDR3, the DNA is TGTGCCAGCAGAGCCCGACTAGCGGCAGCCAAAAACATTCAGTACTTC. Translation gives CASRARLAAAKNIQYF.

The CDR3 region is CASSVVGSADTQYF. The DNA of the CDR3 is TGTGCCAGCAGCGTAGTCGGGAGCGCAGATACGCAGTATTTT. The chain carries TRBV9 and TRBJ2-3, with a tentative D call TRBD2 (6 bases). There are 14 residues in the CDR3. Germline CDR1 is SGDLS and CDR2 is YYNGEE. The V end lost 0 bases, the J end lost 4 bases, and 9 bases lay between the germline ends.

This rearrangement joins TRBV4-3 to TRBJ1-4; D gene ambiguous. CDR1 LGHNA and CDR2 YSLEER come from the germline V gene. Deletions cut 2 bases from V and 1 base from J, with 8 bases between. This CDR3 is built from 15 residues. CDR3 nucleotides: TGCGCCAGCAGCCAACTCCGGGTAACTAATGAAAAACTGTTTTTT. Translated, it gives CASSQLRVTNEKLFF.

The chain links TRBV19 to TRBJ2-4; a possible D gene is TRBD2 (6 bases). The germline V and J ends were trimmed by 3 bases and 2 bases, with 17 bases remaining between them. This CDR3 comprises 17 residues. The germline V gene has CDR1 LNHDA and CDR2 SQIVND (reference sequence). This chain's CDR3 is CASSIDPPAGTKNIQYF. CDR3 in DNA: TGTGCCAGTAGTATCGACCCCCCCGCGGGGACCAAAAACATTCAGTACTTC.

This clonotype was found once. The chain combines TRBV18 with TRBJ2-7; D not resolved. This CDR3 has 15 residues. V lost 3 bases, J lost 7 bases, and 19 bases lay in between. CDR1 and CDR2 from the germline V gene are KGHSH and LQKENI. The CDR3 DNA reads TGTGCCAGCTCACCGATCGGCCCATGGGCAAGGGAGCAGTACTTC. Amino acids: CASSPIGPWAREQYF. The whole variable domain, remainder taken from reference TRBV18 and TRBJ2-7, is NAGVMQNPRHLVRRRGQEARLRCSPMKGHSHVYWYRQLPEEGLKFMVYLQKENIIDESGMPKERFSAEFPKEGPSILRIQQVVRGDSAAYFCASSPIGPWAREQYFGPGTRLTVT.

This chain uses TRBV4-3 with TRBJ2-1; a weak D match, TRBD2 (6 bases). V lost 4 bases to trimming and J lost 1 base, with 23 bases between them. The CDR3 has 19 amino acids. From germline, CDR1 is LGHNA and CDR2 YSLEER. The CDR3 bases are TGCGCCAGCAGCCGAATCCAACCGACTAGTAAAAATTCCTACAATGAGCAGTTCTTC. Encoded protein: CASSRIQPTSKNSYNEQFF.

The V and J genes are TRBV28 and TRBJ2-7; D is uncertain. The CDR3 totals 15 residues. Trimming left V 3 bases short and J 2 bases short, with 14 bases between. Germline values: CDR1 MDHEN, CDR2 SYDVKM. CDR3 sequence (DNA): TGTGCCAGCAGTTTTGTGTCCCCGGCCCCCTACGAGCAGTACTTC. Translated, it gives CASSFVSPAPYEQYF.

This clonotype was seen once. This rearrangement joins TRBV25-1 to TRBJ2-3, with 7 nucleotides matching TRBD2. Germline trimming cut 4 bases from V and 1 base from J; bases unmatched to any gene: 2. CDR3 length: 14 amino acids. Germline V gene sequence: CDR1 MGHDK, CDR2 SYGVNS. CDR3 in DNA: TGTGCCAGCAGTGTTACTAGCGGCACAGATACGCAGTATTTT. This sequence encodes CASSVTSGTDTQYF.

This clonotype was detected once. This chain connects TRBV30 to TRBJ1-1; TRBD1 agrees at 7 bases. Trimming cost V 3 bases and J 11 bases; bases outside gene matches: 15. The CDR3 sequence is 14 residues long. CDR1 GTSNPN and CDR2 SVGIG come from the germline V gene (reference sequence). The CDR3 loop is CAWRPVRRGGLAFF. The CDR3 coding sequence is TGTGCCTGGAGACCGGTCCGTCGAGGGGGCCTGGCTTTCTTT.

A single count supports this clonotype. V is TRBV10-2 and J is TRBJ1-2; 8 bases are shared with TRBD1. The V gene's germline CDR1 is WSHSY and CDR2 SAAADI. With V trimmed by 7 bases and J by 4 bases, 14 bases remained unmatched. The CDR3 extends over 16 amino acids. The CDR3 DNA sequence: TGCGCCAGCAATCCCCGACAGGGGTTGTCTCTCTATGGCTACACCTTC. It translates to CASNPRQGLSLYGYTF.

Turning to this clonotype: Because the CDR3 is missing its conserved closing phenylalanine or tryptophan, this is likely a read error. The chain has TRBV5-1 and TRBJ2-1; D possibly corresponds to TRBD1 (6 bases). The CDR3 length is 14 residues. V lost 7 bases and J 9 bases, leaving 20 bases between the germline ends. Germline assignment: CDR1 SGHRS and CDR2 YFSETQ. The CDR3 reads CASHDPTQGGEQFL. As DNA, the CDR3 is TGCGCCAGCCATGACCCTACACAAGGGGGTGAGCAGTTCCTC.

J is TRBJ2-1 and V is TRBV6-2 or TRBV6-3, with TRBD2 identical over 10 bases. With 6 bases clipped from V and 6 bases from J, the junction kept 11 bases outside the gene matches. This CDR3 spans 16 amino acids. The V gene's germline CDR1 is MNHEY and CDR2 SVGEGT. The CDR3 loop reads CASSHPSGSLGNEQFF. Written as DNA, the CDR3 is TGTGCCAGCAGCCACCCTAGCGGGAGTCTCGGCAATGAGCAGTTCTTC.

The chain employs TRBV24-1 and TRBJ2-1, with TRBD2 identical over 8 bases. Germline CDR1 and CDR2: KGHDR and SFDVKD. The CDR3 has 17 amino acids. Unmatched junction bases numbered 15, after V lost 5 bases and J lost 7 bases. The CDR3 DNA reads TGTGCCACCAGTGGTTTTGCGGCTAGCGGGTCTAGGAATGAGCAGTTCTTC. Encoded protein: CATSGFAASGSRNEQFF.